This paragraph reports one TCR beta chain. Its antigen remains unknown. The sample's treatment: roughly 20 received Ad26.COV2.S at low or high dose, single or two shots; five or six received placebo; per-sample allocation not given. At day 63 after the first vaccine or placebo injection, samples were drawn. Losses at the gene ends were 3 bases for V and 1 base for J; bases not matched to a gene: 5. Germline V lookup: CDR1 SGHTA, CDR2 FQGNSA. This CDR3 region has 16 residues. Sequencing was performed with immunoSEQ multiplex PCR; in TCRdb, only in-frame clones are kept and a portion is missing. The table includes about 430,000 clones, about 93% detected once. These data come from a study of Ad26.COV2.S vaccination and SARS-CoV-2 variants. Study results and caveats: Substantial response breadth was reportedly seen for spike-specific CD8+ and CD4+ T cells after vaccination.

This chain links TRBV7-2 with TRBJ2-1; 8 bases map to TRBD2. The source was peripheral blood, collected in a trial of Ad26.COV2.S vaccine versus placebo. This clonotype originated in a person aged 18 to 59 who received the Ad26.COV2.S COVID-19 vaccine or a placebo. This CDR3 reads CASSFMASGSYNEQFF. DNA of the CDR3: TGTGCCAGCAGCTTTATGGCTAGCGGGTCCTACAATGAGCAGTTCTTC.